This TCR beta chain appears in the sequencing data of a study of blood T cell repertoires in COVID-19. The wider study: Researchers got acute and convalescent COVID-19 samples from the United States, Italy and Spain. PBMCs, B-cell-depleted T cells, or T cells provided the cDNA or gDNA that made up the material.

In the original analysis: Using reference gene primer amplification, nucleated cell counts were estimated. Measured with immunoSEQ multiplex PCR; TCRdb has only the in-frame clones, and not every one. V, J and clone size were drawn from that table, and D and trimming were deduced from the DNA. The sample holds fewer than 25,000 clones, around 88% seen once. The CDR3 runs 14 residues. In germline, CDR1 is KGHSH, CDR2 LQKENI. Trimming removed 5 bases from V and 8 bases from J; junction bases left unmatched: 6. This clonotype was sampled from an older woman with active COVID-19. V gene TRBV18 combines with J gene TRBJ1-2, with 12 bases identical to TRBD1. Sequencing input: peripheral blood. The CDR3 sequence: CASSAGTGGRGYTF. Here the CDR3 DNA reads TGTGCCAGCTCAGCCGGGACAGGGGGCAGGGGCTACACCTTC.